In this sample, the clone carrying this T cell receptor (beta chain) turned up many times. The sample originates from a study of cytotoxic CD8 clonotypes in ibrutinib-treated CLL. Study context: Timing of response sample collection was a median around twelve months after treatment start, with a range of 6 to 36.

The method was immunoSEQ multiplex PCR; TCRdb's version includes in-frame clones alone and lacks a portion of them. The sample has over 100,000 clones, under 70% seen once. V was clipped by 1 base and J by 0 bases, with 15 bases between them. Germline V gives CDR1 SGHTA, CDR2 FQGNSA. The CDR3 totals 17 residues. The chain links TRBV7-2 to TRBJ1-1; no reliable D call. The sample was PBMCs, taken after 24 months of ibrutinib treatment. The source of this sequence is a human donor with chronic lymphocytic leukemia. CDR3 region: CASSLEVGRLMNTEAFF. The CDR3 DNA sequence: TGTGCCAGCAGCTTAGAGGTCGGAAGGCTTATGAACACTGAAGCTTTCTTT.